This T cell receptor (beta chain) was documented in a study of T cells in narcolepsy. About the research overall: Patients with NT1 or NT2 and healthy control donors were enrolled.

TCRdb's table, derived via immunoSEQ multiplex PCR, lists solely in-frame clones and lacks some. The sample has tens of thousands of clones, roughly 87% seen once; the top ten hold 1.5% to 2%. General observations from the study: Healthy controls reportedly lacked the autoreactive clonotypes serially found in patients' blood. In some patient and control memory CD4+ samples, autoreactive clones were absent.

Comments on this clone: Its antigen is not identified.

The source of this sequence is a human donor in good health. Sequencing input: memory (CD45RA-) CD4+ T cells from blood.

The CDR3 region has the DNA TGTGCCAGCCGCTGGACAGCAGAGAATTCACCCCTCCACTTT. Translated: CASRWTAENSPLHF. The V call is TRBV6-1, the J call TRBJ1-6; a possible D gene is TRBD1 (6 bases). CDR3 size: 14 residues. CDR1 MNHNS and CDR2 SASEGT come from the germline V gene. Trimming left V 8 bases short and J 7 bases short, with 15 bases between.